The 9 T cell receptor beta chains below all came from one sample that was sequenced in a study of radiotherapy plus CTLA-4 blockade in lung cancer. The table came from immunoSEQ multiplex PCR; TCRdb's copy has only in-frame clones and leaves some out. Among more than 95,000 clones listed, about four fifths were seen once. The sample here was peripheral blood, taken from a patient treated with radiotherapy plus ipilimumab. These receptors came from a human donor with non-small cell lung cancer who had a partial response to radiotherapy plus ipilimumab.

The genes are TRBV6-4 and TRBJ1-3; 7 positions match TRBD1. The CDR3 runs to 14 residues. The V gene's germline CDR1 is MRHNA and CDR2 SNTAGT. With 6 bases clipped from V and 4 bases from J, the junction kept 6 bases outside the gene matches. The CDR3 bases are TGTGCCAGCAGCGACAGGGAGGTGGGAAACACCATATATTTT. It translates to CASSDREVGNTIYF.

DNA for the CDR3: TGTGCCAGCATGTTGACGGCTGTTGCGGGGCCGCGACCCAGGAGTTATGGCTACACCTTC. As protein: CASMLTAVAGPRPRSYGYTF. The chain employs TRBV6-4 and TRBJ1-2; D may be TRBD1 (5 bases). Trimming removed 7 bases from V and 5 bases from J, with 35 bases in between. The CDR3 has 20 amino acids. Germline CDR1 MRHNA, CDR2 SNTAGT.

The chain uses TRBV11-1 and TRBJ2-2, with a possible D match to TRBD1 (6 bases). V was clipped by 5 bases and J by 3 bases, with 13 bases between them. Germline V gene sequence: CDR1 SGHAT, CDR2 FQDESV (reference sequence). The CDR3 spans 15 residues. CDR3 sequence (DNA): TGTGCCAGCAGCCTGGGGGCGAGATACACCGGGGAGCTGTTTTTT. Residues: CASSLGARYTGELFF.

The rearrangement uses TRBV9 and TRBJ2-1, with TRBD1 matching over 10 bases. Germline trimming cut 4 bases from V and 0 bases from J; bases unmatched to any gene: 7. Germline V gene data show CDR1 as SGDLS and CDR2 as YYNGEE. The CDR3 length is 17 residues. The CDR3 spells CASSNRDRGDSYNEQFF. CDR3 DNA: TGTGCCAGCAGCAACCGGGACAGGGGCGACTCCTACAATGAGCAGTTCTTC.

This chain connects TRBV7-9 to TRBJ2-2; TRBD1 is a possible D gene (6 bases). Germline V gene lookup returns CDR1 SEHNR and CDR2 FQNEAQ (reference sequence). Trimming stripped 4 bases from V and 4 bases from J, with 13 bases between. The CDR3 totals 15 residues. The CDR3 bases are TGTGCCAGCAGCTCGACACAGGGATCCACCGGGGAGCTGTTTTTT. Protein: CASSSTQGSTGELFF.

V gene TRBV6-5 combines with J gene TRBJ2-2, with 8 bases fitting TRBD1. Germline-derived CDR1 and CDR2 are MNHEY and SVGAGI. The CDR3 totals 14 residues. Trimming cost V 3 bases and J 6 bases; bases outside gene matches: 3. This CDR3 reads CASSYYRGSGELFF. Here the CDR3 DNA reads TGTGCCAGCAGTTATTACAGGGGGTCCGGGGAGCTGTTTTTT.

The chain links TRBV15 to TRBJ1-2; 9 nucleotides line up with TRBD1. With 8 bases clipped from V and 9 bases from J, the junction kept 10 bases outside the gene matches. Per the germline V gene, CDR1 is LNHNV and CDR2 is YYDKDF (reference sequence). This CDR3 contains 13 residues. The CDR3 sequence is CATRDRDRDRYTF. The CDR3 region has the DNA TGTGCCACCCGTGATCGGGACAGGGATCGCTACACCTTC.

The DNA for the CDR3 is TGTGCCACCAGCGGGAGATCGCTTCAGCCCCAGCATTTT. Protein sequence: CATSGRSLQPQHF. This sequence joins TRBV15 and TRBJ1-5, with D unclear. The CDR3 extends over 13 amino acids. V lost 5 bases to trimming and J lost 6 bases, with 11 bases between them. Germline CDR1 reads LNHNV; CDR2 reads YYDKDF (reference sequence).

The rearrangement uses TRBV5-1 and TRBJ2-7; possible D gene TRBD1, 6 bases. This CDR3 comprises 13 residues. Deletions cut 4 bases from V and 1 base from J, with 9 bases between. The germline V gene encodes CDR1 SGHRS and CDR2 YFSETQ. DNA for the CDR3: TGCGCCAGCAGCGTTGGACAGTCCTACGAGCAGTACTTC. Translation: CASSVGQSYEQYF.